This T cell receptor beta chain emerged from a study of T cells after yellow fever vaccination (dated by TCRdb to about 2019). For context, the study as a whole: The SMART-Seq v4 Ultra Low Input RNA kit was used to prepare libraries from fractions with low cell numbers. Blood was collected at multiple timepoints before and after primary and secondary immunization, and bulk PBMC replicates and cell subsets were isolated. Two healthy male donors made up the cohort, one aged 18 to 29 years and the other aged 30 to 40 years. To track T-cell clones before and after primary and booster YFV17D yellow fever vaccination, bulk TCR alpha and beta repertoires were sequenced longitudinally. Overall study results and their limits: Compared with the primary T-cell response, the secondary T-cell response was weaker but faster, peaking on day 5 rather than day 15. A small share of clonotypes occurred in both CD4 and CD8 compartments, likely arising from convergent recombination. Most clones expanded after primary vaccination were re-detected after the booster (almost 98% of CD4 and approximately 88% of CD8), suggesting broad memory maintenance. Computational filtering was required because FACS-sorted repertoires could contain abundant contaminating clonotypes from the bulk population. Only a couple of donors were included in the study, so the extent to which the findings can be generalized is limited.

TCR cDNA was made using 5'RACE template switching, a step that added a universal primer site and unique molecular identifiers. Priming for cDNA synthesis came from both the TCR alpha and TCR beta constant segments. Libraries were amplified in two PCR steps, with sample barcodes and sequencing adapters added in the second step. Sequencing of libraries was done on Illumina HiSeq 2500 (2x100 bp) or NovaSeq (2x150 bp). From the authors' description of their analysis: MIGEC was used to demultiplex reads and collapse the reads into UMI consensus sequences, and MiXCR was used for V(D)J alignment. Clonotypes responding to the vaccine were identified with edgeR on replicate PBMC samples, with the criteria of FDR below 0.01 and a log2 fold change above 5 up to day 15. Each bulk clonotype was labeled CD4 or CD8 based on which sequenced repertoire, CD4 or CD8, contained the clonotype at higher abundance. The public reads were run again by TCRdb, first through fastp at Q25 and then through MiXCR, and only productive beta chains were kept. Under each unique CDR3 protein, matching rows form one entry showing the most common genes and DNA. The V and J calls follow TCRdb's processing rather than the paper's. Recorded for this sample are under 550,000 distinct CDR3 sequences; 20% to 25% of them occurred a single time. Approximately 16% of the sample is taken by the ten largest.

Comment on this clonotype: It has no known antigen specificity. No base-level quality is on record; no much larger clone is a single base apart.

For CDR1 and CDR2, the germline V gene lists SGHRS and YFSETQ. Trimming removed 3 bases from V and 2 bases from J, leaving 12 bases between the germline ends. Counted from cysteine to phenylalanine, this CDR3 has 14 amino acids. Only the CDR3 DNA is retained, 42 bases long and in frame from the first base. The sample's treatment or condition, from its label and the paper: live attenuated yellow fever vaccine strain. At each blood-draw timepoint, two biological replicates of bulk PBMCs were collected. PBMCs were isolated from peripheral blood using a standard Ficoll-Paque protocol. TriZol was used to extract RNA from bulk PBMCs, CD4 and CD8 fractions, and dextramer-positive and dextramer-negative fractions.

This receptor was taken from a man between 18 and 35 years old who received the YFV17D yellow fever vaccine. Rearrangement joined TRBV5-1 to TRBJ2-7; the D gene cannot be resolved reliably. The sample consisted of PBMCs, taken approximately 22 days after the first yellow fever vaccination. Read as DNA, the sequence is TGCGCCAGCAGCTCGCTCGGGTCCCCCTACGAGCAGTACTTC. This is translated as CASSSLGSPYEQYF.